This is a list of T cell receptor beta chains from one sample in a study of T cell repertoires in cytomegalovirus infection. Their antigen targets remain unknown. TCRdb re-called the reads with MiXCR, one entry per CDR3 protein. This sample yields about 740,000 distinct CDR3 sequences, of which roughly 33% are seen a single time; around a sixth belongs to the top ten. Sequences were derived from cultured PBMCs, sampled from culture after CMV antigen stimulation. All receptors come from a human donor in good health (CMV status not recorded). Some clones in this sample may be carry-over from other donors' samples. CDR3s include the opening cysteine and the closing phenylalanine or tryptophan. A D gene is named only where the DNA matches it firmly. Only part of the rows carry a size: once, few, many, or a class if the clone is expanded.

j_gene: TRBJ1-1
abundance: -
v_gene: TRBV12-3/TRBV12-4
d_gene: -
CDR3nt: TGTGCCAGCACCCTAGCCCCTGCTGAAGCTTTCTTT
CDR3aa: CASTLAPAEAFF

j_gene: TRBJ2-3
abundance: many
v_gene: TRBV7-8
d_gene: -
CDR3nt: TGTGCCAGCAGCTTAGCGCGCCAGGGCGGCCCAGATACGCAGTATTTT
CDR3aa: CASSLARQGGPDTQYF

j_gene: TRBJ2-5
abundance: few
v_gene: TRBV10-2
d_gene: -
CDR3nt: TGCGCCAGCAGTGGAGGGGATGCGGAGACCCAGTACTTC
CDR3aa: CASSGGDAETQYF

j_gene: TRBJ2-1
abundance: -
v_gene: TRBV28
d_gene: -
CDR3nt: TGTGCCAGCAGTTCCGCCGGACTGCCTGGGGGCAATGAGCAGTTCTTC
CDR3aa: CASSSAGLPGGNEQFF

j_gene: TRBJ2-7
abundance: -
v_gene: TRBV20-1
d_gene: TRBD2
CDR3nt: TGCAGTGCTAGGGGCTCTCGGGGGGTTGTTTTCGACGAGCAGTACTTC
CDR3aa: CSARGSRGVVFDEQYF

j_gene: TRBJ1-1
abundance: few
v_gene: TRBV7-9
d_gene: -
CDR3nt: TGTGCCAGCCCCCCCCGCGGGGCGGGGATCATGAACACTGAAGCTTTCTTT
CDR3aa: CASPPRGAGIMNTEAFF

j_gene: TRBJ1-2
abundance: few
v_gene: TRBV7-2
d_gene: TRBD1
CDR3nt: TGTGCCAGCAGCGAGACGGGACAGGGAACGCGCTACACCTTC
CDR3aa: CASSETGQGTRYTF

j_gene: TRBJ2-3
abundance: -
v_gene: TRBV5-4
d_gene: TRBD1
CDR3nt: TGTGCCAGCAGACGACAGGGGACGACTAAAGATACGCAGTATTTT
CDR3aa: CASRRQGTTKDTQYF

j_gene: TRBJ2-7
abundance: -
v_gene: TRBV6-5
d_gene: -
CDR3nt: TGTGCCAGCGGAACAGTCTACGAGCAGTACTTC
CDR3aa: CASGTVYEQYF

j_gene: TRBJ2-3
abundance: many
v_gene: TRBV7-2
d_gene: TRBD2
CDR3nt: TGTGCCAGCAGCCTAGCGGGAGTTGGAGATACGCAGTATTTT
CDR3aa: CASSLAGVGDTQYF

j_gene: TRBJ2-1
abundance: -
v_gene: TRBV28
d_gene: -
CDR3nt: TGTGCCAGCAGTTTATGGTTTTTGTATCTGGAGGGGGGAATGAATGAGCAGTTCTTC
CDR3aa: CASSLWFLYLEGGMNEQFF

j_gene: TRBJ2-5
abundance: -
v_gene: TRBV20-1
d_gene: TRBD2
CDR3nt: TGCAGTGCTAAGACTAGCGCAGAGACCCAGTACTTC
CDR3aa: CSAKTSAETQYF

j_gene: TRBJ2-1
abundance: -
v_gene: TRBV7-8
d_gene: -
CDR3nt: TGTGCCAGCAGCTTAAGCCTATATAGTGAGCAGTTCTTC
CDR3aa: CASSLSLYSEQFF

j_gene: TRBJ2-7
abundance: -
v_gene: TRBV2
d_gene: TRBD2
CDR3nt: TGTGCCAGCAGTGGACTAGCGGGGGGGCCTCACTCATTCTACGAGCAGTACTTC
CDR3aa: CASSGLAGGPHSFYEQYF

j_gene: TRBJ2-4
abundance: -
v_gene: TRBV7-2
d_gene: -
CDR3nt: TGTGCCAGCAGCCCCCCCTTCCAGATTCAGTACTTC
CDR3aa: CASSPPFQIQYF

j_gene: TRBJ2-5
abundance: -
v_gene: TRBV7-2
d_gene: TRBD2
CDR3nt: TGTGCCAGCAGCTTCGCTAGCGGTGCTGGGGAGACCCAGTACTTC
CDR3aa: CASSFASGAGETQYF

j_gene: TRBJ2-3
abundance: -
v_gene: TRBV30
d_gene: -
CDR3nt: TGTGCCTGGGCCATGGGGGCTAGCACAGATACGCAGTATTTT
CDR3aa: CAWAMGASTDTQYF

j_gene: TRBJ2-3
abundance: once
v_gene: TRBV18
d_gene: TRBD2
CDR3nt: TGTGCCAGCTCACCTCCTGGACTAGCGGGCGCTGGAGATACGCAGTATTTT
CDR3aa: CASSPPGLAGAGDTQYF